These 30 T cell receptor beta chains originate from one sample sequenced in a study of blood T cell repertoires in COVID-19. Data came from immunoSEQ multiplex PCR; TCRdb stores just in-frame clones and leaves some out. Counted here are fewer than 300,000 clones, about 90% occurring once; the ten biggest clones make up roughly 12%. Sequenced input: peripheral blood. The receptors stem from a woman aged 25 to 39 with COVID-19, enrolled during active disease.

This chain links TRBV19 with TRBJ2-7; D unresolved. This CDR3 spans 18 amino acids. Trimming stripped 4 bases from V and 2 bases from J, with 24 bases between. The germline V gene encodes CDR1 LNHDA and CDR2 SQIVND (reference sequence). The DNA for the CDR3 is TGTGCCAGTAGTACCGAACCTGACTGGTACGCACCCGCCTACGAGCAGTACTTC. Protein: CASSTEPDWYAPAYEQYF.

The rearrangement links TRBV12-3 or TRBV12-4 to TRBJ1-2; D may be TRBD1 (5 bases). The CDR3 is made up of 13 amino acids. The V gene lost 5 bases and the J gene lost 4 bases, with 11 bases spanning the gap. For the CDR3, the DNA is TGTGCCAGCAGTGGGGCCCCGGGCTATGGCTACACCTTC. Its translation is CASSGAPGYGYTF.

The sample holds one count of this clone. The chain recombines TRBV30 with TRBJ2-2; D is perhaps TRBD2 (7 bases). Germline V gives CDR1 GTSNPN, CDR2 SVGIG (reference sequence). With 1 base removed from V and 2 bases from J, the gap between germline ends came to 17 bases. The CDR3 loop spans 17 amino acids. DNA of the CDR3: TGTGCCTGGAGTGGTTGGGGAGGGGGAGATAACACCGGGGAGCTGTTTTTT. Translating gives CAWSGWGGGDNTGELFF.

J is TRBJ2-1 and V is TRBV7-8; D is perhaps TRBD2 (5 bases). The CDR3 runs to 14 residues. CDR1 and CDR2 from the germline V gene are SGHVS and FQNEAQ. Trimming took 3 bases from V and 2 from J, leaving 8 bases between them. The CDR3: CASSFTGAYNEQFF. CDR3 sequence (DNA): TGTGCCAGCAGCTTCACCGGGGCCTACAATGAGCAGTTCTTC.

The chain couples TRBV7-9 to TRBJ2-1; 10 bases map to TRBD1. V trimming: 5 bases; J trimming: 8 bases; junction bases outside the gene matches: 6. This CDR3 is 14 amino acids long. CDR1 is SEHNR, CDR2 FQNEAQ, per germline (reference sequence). CDR3 protein: CASSRGQGLDEQFF. For the CDR3, the DNA is TGTGCCAGCAGCCGGGGACAGGGGTTGGATGAGCAGTTCTTC.

Here the CDR3 DNA reads TGCAGCGTTGGATCCGGGACAGTCTACGAGCAGTACTTC. Residues: CSVGSGTVYEQYF. V usage is TRBV29-1 and J usage is TRBJ2-7, with 7 nucleotides matching TRBD1. J lost 3 bases, V lost 4 bases, and 6 bases had no gene match. Germline V gene sequence: CDR1 SQVTM, CDR2 ANQGSEA. The CDR3 is 13 residues long.

The chain employs TRBV6-4 and TRBJ1-2; D unclear. V was clipped by 2 bases and J by 10 bases, with 8 bases between them. Germline V lookup: CDR1 MRHNA, CDR2 SNTAGT. The CDR3 totals 11 residues. CDR3 loop: CASSDGVIYTF. The CDR3 nucleotides are TGTGCCAGCAGTGACGGAGTAATCTACACCTTC.

The table lists this clone with a count of one. V usage is TRBV6-2 or TRBV6-3 and J usage is TRBJ1-2; TRBD1 is a possible D gene (5 bases). This CDR3 region has 13 residues. CDR1 and CDR2 from the germline V gene are MNHEY and SVGEGT. The V and J ends lost 1 base and 6 bases respectively, with 9 bases between them. CDR3 residues: CASSYYGGDGYTF. The CDR3 nucleotides are TGTGCCAGCAGTTACTACGGGGGAGATGGCTACACCTTC.

This rearrangement joins TRBV6-6 to TRBJ1-2, with 7 bases that match TRBD1. Germline loops: CDR1 MNHNY, CDR2 SVGAGI (reference sequence). The CDR3 is 15 amino acids. Trimming at V came to 6 bases and at J to 4 bases, leaving 11 bases not matched to a gene. This CDR3 is CASSPRQGRVYGYTF. In DNA, the CDR3 is TGTGCCAGCAGCCCCCGACAGGGTAGGGTCTATGGCTACACCTTC.

The chain combines TRBV9 with TRBJ1-2; D ambiguous. CDR1 is SGDLS, CDR2 YYNGEE, per germline. Trimming shortened V by 0 bases and J by 4 bases, and 7 bases separated the two germline ends. The CDR3 has 13 amino acids. This chain's CDR3 is CASSVAEGYGYTF. The CDR3 nucleotides are TGTGCCAGCAGCGTAGCTGAGGGCTATGGCTACACCTTC.

J is TRBJ2-7 and V is TRBV5-4, with TRBD1 matching over 7 bases. The CDR3 has 14 amino acids. Germline V lookup: CDR1 SGHNT, CDR2 YYREEE (reference sequence). The V and J ends lost 3 bases and 9 bases, in that order; junction bases with no gene match: 12. The CDR3 bases are TGTGCCAGCAGCTCATTAGACAGGGCGGGTGGGCAGTACTTC. Translating gives CASSSLDRAGGQYF. Based on the CDR3 plus reference TRBV5-4 and TRBJ2-7, the full variable domain is ETGVTQSPTHLIKTRGQQVTLRCSSQSGHNTVSWYQQALGQGPQFIFQYYREEENGRGNFPPRFSGLQFPNYSSELNVNALELDDSALYLCASSSLDRAGGQYFGPGTRLTVT.

This clone was detected only once. V usage is TRBV28 and J usage is TRBJ1-4, with TRBD1 as a possible D gene (5 bases). The CDR3 length is 16 residues. Germline CDR1 MDHEN, CDR2 SYDVKM. With 6 bases removed from V and 0 bases from J, the gap between germline ends came to 14 bases. For the CDR3, the DNA is TGTGCCAGCAGCTATTCTGGGGGGGCAACTAATGAAAAACTGTTTTTT. Residues: CASSYSGGATNEKLFF.

This rearrangement joins TRBV29-1 to TRBJ2-3; D remains unclear. The germline V gene encodes CDR1 SQVTM and CDR2 ANQGSEA. The V end lost 3 bases, the J end lost 1 base, and 5 bases lay between the germline ends. This CDR3 is 12 amino acids long. CDR3 amino acids: CSVDSRTDTQYF. The CDR3, as DNA: TGCAGCGTTGACTCCCGCACAGATACGCAGTATTTT.

This sequence joins TRBV27 and TRBJ1-6, with 9 bases fitting TRBD1. The CDR3 totals 17 residues. The V segment lost 5 bases and the J segment 4 bases; nucleotides outside the gene matches: 9. The germline CDR1 and CDR2 sequences are MNHEY and SMNVEV (reference sequence). The CDR3, as DNA: TGTGCCAGCAGTCCACCCGACAGGGGGTCGTATAATTCACCCCTCCACTTT. It is translated as CASSPPDRGSYNSPLHF.

V usage is TRBV11-2 and J usage is TRBJ2-1, with a possible D match to TRBD2 (6 bases). The V and J ends lost 4 bases and 2 bases respectively, with 12 bases between them. This CDR3 contains 15 residues. In germline, CDR1 is SGHAT, CDR2 FQNNGV. Here the CDR3 reads CASSSFGLTYNEQFF. Here the CDR3 DNA reads TGTGCCAGCAGCTCCTTCGGACTAACCTACAATGAGCAGTTCTTC.

The rearrangement uses TRBV13 and TRBJ1-5, with D possibly being TRBD1 (5 bases). This CDR3 spans 14 amino acids. The V gene lost 3 bases and the J gene lost 1 base, with 7 bases spanning the gap. CDR1 PRHDT and CDR2 FYEKMQ come from the germline V gene (reference sequence). The CDR3 DNA sequence: TGTGCCAGCAGCTTCAGGGTGAGCAATCAGCCCCAGCATTTT. Amino acids: CASSFRVSNQPQHF.

V usage is TRBV6-5 and J usage is TRBJ2-3; 8 bases line up with TRBD1. CDR3 length equals 14 residues. From germline, CDR1 is MNHEY and CDR2 SVGAGI. The V segment lost 8 bases and the J segment 8 bases; nucleotides outside the gene matches: 12. CDR3 in DNA: TGTGCCAGCGGACGGACAGGGAGCCTAGGTACGCAGTATTTT. Residues: CASGRTGSLGTQYF.

V and J are TRBV24-1 and TRBJ2-7; the match to TRBD1 covers 10 bases. V lost 3 bases and J lost 3; bases outside the gene matches: 4. The CDR3 totals 15 residues. CDR1 KGHDR and CDR2 SFDVKD come from the germline V gene. This CDR3 reads CATSDAGTGVYEQYF. The CDR3 bases are TGTGCCACCAGTGATGCCGGGACAGGGGTCTACGAGCAGTACTTC.

The gene calls are TRBV18 and TRBJ1-2; TRBD1 matches 7 bases. Germline assignment: CDR1 KGHSH and CDR2 LQKENI. The CDR3 sequence is 16 residues long. With 6 bases clipped from V and 8 bases from J, the junction kept 18 bases outside the gene matches. The CDR3 loop reads CASSEGPGQSTGGYTF. CDR3 in DNA: TGTGCCAGCTCGGAAGGACCGGGACAGTCAACGGGGGGCTACACCTTC. Using reference TRBV18 and TRBJ1-2 for the parts outside the CDR3, the full variable domain is NAGVMQNPRHLVRRRGQEARLRCSPMKGHSHVYWYRQLPEEGLKFMVYLQKENIIDESGMPKERFSAEFPKEGPSILRIQQVVRGDSAAYFCASSEGPGQSTGGYTFGSGTRLTVV.

This clone came up once. J is TRBJ1-6 and V is TRBV30; a possible D gene is TRBD1 (6 bases). This CDR3 is built from 14 residues. The germline V and J ends were trimmed by 3 bases and 11 bases, with 17 bases remaining between them. Germline values: CDR1 GTSNPN, CDR2 SVGIG (reference sequence). The CDR3 reads CAWSEGGGAAPLHF. CDR3 nucleotides: TGTGCCTGGAGCGAGGGTGGGGGGGCTGCACCCCTCCACTTT. Complete variable domain (other parts from reference TRBV30 and TRBJ1-6): SQTIHQWPATLVQPVGSPLSLECTVEGTSNPNLYWYRQAAGRGLQLLFYSVGIGQISSEVPQNLSASRPQDRQFILSSKKLLLSDSGFYLCAWSEGGGAAPLHFGNGTRLTVT.

This rearrangement joins TRBV28 to TRBJ1-1; D gene ambiguous. Germline V gene sequence: CDR1 MDHEN, CDR2 SYDVKM. This CDR3 spans 13 amino acids. Trimming cost V 7 bases and J 0 bases, with 9 bases left between them. The CDR3 loop is CASNQKLNTEAFF. DNA of the CDR3: TGTGCCAGCAACCAGAAATTGAACACTGAAGCTTTCTTT.

The chain is built from TRBV9 and TRBJ2-1; the D gene is possibly TRBD2 (6 bases). Germline V gene lookup returns CDR1 SGDLS and CDR2 YYNGEE. With 4 bases removed from V and 1 base from J, the gap between germline ends came to 12 bases. There are 15 residues in the CDR3. The DNA of the CDR3 is TGTGCCAGCAGCCTTGGGACTTTTTCCTACAATGAGCAGTTCTTC. It yields the protein CASSLGTFSYNEQFF.

The chain combines TRBV18 with TRBJ2-7; TRBD2 is a possible D gene (6 bases). The V end was cut by 3 bases, the J end by 5 bases, with 11 bases between. The CDR3 contains 13 residues. Germline CDR1 is KGHSH and CDR2 is LQKENI. Here the CDR3 reads CASSPGRGDEQYF. CDR3 in DNA: TGTGCCAGCTCACCCGGGCGGGGCGACGAGCAGTACTTC.

The chain links TRBV3-1 (or the pseudogene TRBV3-2) to TRBJ2-1; 9 bases are shared with TRBD2. The CDR3 runs to 15 residues. Germline V gene data show CDR1 as LGHDT and CDR2 as YNNKEL (reference sequence). Trimming at V came to 2 bases and at J to 4 bases, leaving 3 bases not matched to a gene. CDR3 nucleotide sequence: TGTGCCAGCAGCCAATCGGCGGGGGGGTACAATGAGCAGTTCTTC. It is translated as CASSQSAGGYNEQFF.

This chain joins TRBV5-1 and TRBJ2-7; D uncertain. Looked up from germline, CDR1 is SGHRS and CDR2 is YFSETQ. Trimming removed 4 bases from V and 3 bases from J, with 11 bases in between. The CDR3 loop spans 13 amino acids. In DNA, the CDR3 is TGCGCCAGCAGCGTCCCCCCTTACTACGAGCAGTACTTC. It is translated as CASSVPPYYEQYF.

The chain combines TRBV27 with TRBJ1-2; D gene ambiguous. V was pared by 4 bases and J by 2 bases, with 8 bases between. Germline lookup yields CDR1 MNHEY and CDR2 SMNVEV (reference sequence). The CDR3 spans 13 residues. As DNA, the CDR3 is TGTGCCAGCAGTTACAGTGAGAACTATGGCTACACCTTC. This codes for CASSYSENYGYTF.

The CDR3: CASSLSDRATDTQYF. For the CDR3, the DNA is TGCGCCAGCAGCCTCTCGGACAGGGCAACAGATACGCAGTATTTT. This rearrangement joins TRBV4-1 to TRBJ2-3, with TRBD1 identical over 8 bases. V shed 4 bases and J 3 bases; nucleotides not matched to a gene: 6. The germline gives CDR1 MGHRA, CDR2 YSYEKL. The CDR3 has 15 residues.

The chain combines TRBV11-3 with TRBJ1-1; no firm D call. The germline CDR1 and CDR2 sequences are SGHNT and YENEEA. The V end was cut by 4 bases, the J end by 1 base, with 7 bases between. The CDR3 is 13 amino acids. The CDR3 sequence is CASSSQQNTEAFF. Written as DNA, the CDR3 is TGTGCCAGCAGCTCGCAACAGAACACTGAAGCTTTCTTT.

This chain uses TRBV11-3 with TRBJ2-7; weak D call: TRBD1 (5 bases). CDR3 size: 13 residues. The ends were cut back, 1 base at V and 6 bases at J, with 10 bases in the middle. CDR1 is SGHNT, CDR2 YENEEA, per germline. CDR3 sequence: CASSLGQGTEQYF. The CDR3 DNA sequence: TGTGCCAGCAGCTTAGGGCAGGGCACCGAGCAGTACTTC.

This sequence joins TRBV9 and TRBJ1-1; no firm D call. Germline V gene sequence: CDR1 SGDLS, CDR2 YYNGEE. V gave up 1 base and J gave up 3 bases, with 10 bases separating them. CDR3 size: 14 residues. The CDR3: CASSVSVGHTEAFF. DNA for the CDR3: TGTGCCAGCAGCGTAAGCGTCGGTCACACTGAAGCTTTCTTT. The whole variable domain, filled in from reference TRBV9 and TRBJ1-1, reads DSGVTQTPKHLITATGQRVTLRCSPRSGDLSVYWYQQSLDQGLQFLIQYYNGEERAKGNILERFSAQQFPDLHSELNLSSLELGDSALYFCASSVSVGHTEAFFGQGTRLTVV.